This TCR beta chain stems from a study of cytomegalovirus exposure and HLA in healthy donors. From germline, CDR1 is SGHRS and CDR2 YFSETQ. Trimming took off 2 bases at V and 5 bases at J, with 10 bases between the two ends. This CDR3 spans 13 amino acids. This table comes from immunoSEQ multiplex PCR, and its TCRdb copy is limited to in-frame clones, with some not included. The sample contains tens of thousands of clones, approximately 90% of which appear only once. This receptor was taken from a man in his thirties or forties in good health and CMV-seronegative. Input material: PBMCs. V and J are TRBV5-1 and TRBJ2-5; no firm D call. Here the CDR3 reads CASSLSREETQYF. CDR3 DNA: TGCGCCAGCAGCTTATCTAGAGAGGAGACCCAGTACTTC.